The source of this T cell receptor (beta chain) is a study of blood T cell repertoires in COVID-19. Study summary: T cells, B-cell-depleted T cells, or PBMCs provided the cDNA or gDNA that served as material.

How the authors handled the data: Estimation of nucleated cell counts was performed using reference gene primer amplification. The table came from immunoSEQ multiplex PCR; TCRdb's copy has only in-frame clones and leaves some out. Clone size and V and J calls were adopted from that table, with D and trimming inferred from the DNA. The sample contains 100,000 or so clones, 87% of which appear only once. This CDR3 contains 14 residues. CDR1 is MNHEY and CDR2 is SVGAGI in the germline V gene. Input material: peripheral blood. This sequence joins TRBV6-5 and TRBJ2-2; D is possibly TRBD1 or TRBD2 (6 bases each). The TCR was taken from a woman aged 45-65 years with COVID-19, enrolled during active disease. DNA for the CDR3: TGTGGAAGCAGACTAGGGGGGAACACCGGGGAGCTGTTTTTT. Protein sequence: CGSRLGGNTGELFF.